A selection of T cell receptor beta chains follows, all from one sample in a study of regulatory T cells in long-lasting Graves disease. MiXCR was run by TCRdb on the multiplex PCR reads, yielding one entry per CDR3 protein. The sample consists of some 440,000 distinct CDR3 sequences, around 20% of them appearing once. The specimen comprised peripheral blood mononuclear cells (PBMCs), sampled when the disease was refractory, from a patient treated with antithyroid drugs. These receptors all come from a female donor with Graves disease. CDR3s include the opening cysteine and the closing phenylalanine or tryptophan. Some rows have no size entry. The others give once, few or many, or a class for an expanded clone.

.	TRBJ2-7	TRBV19	CASSMRDRTYEQYF
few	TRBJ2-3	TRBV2	CASRGGTERTQYF
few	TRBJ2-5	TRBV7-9	CASSSRRQAGETQYF
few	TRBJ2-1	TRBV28	CASSLASDEQFF
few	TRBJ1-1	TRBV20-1	CSAREGFEAFF
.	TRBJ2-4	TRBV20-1	CSAGEDRGLKNIQYF
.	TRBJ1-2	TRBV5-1	CASSALPGQGAQGYGYTF
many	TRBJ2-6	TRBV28	CASSDRGSGANVLTF
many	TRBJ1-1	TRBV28	CASSGQGHTEAFF
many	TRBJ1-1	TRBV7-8	CASSSFSFRVTEAFF
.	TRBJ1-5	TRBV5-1	CASSQGTGVHQPQHF
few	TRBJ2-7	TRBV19	CASSPGRDSSDVYEQYF
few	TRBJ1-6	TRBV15	CATSRSGTGISPLHF
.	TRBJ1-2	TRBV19	CASSIEGTDYGYTF
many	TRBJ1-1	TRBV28	CASSLGPHTEAFF
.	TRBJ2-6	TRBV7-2	CASSLISGLPSGANVLTF
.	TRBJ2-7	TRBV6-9	CASSYTAIALEQYF
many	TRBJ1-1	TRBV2	CASSWGTGGTNTEAFF
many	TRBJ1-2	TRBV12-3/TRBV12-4	CASGGKGYGYTF
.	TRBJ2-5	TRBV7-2	CASSSRQPQETQYF